The next 17 T cell receptor beta chains were all read from a single sample in a study of blood T cell repertoires in COVID-19. The assay was immunoSEQ multiplex PCR, and TCRdb's table has in-frame clones only and misses some. The sample consists of hundreds of thousands of clones, 82% of them appearing once. Specimen: peripheral blood. All receptors derive from a woman in her sixties with active or convalescent COVID-19.

This chain joins TRBV10-1 and TRBJ2-7; tentative D call: TRBD2 (6 bases). Germline V lookup: CDR1 WNHNN, CDR2 SYGVQD (reference sequence). V dropped 6 bases and J dropped 2 bases, with 14 bases sitting between them. This CDR3 is 14 amino acids long. CDR3: CASSRTWEAYEQYF. The CDR3 nucleotides are TGCGCCAGCAGCCGGACCTGGGAGGCCTACGAGCAGTACTTC.

The chain links TRBV6-5 to TRBJ1-2, with a weak D call TRBD1 (5 bases). Germline-derived CDR1 and CDR2 are MNHEY and SVGAGI. The CDR3 contains 12 residues. V was clipped by 8 bases and J by 4 bases, with 11 bases between them. The CDR3 DNA is TGTGCCAGCGGCAGGGCCCTCTATGGCTACACCTTC. As protein: CASGRALYGYTF.

There are a few counts of this clone. This sequence joins TRBV5-1 and TRBJ1-1, with D maybe TRBD1 (5 bases). V was cut by 0 bases and J by 10 bases, with 13 bases left in between. The CDR3 contains 13 residues. CDR1 is SGHRS, CDR2 YFSETQ, per germline. CDR3 in DNA: TGCGCCAGCAGCTTGGCAGGGCGGTCGGGAGCTTTCTTT. Protein product: CASSLAGRSGAFF.

The chain recombines TRBV10-2 with TRBJ2-1, with 7 bases lining up with TRBD2. V shed 8 bases, J shed 0 bases, and the junction held 7 bases outside the gene matches. The CDR3 totals 15 residues. Germline V gene sequence: CDR1 WSHSY, CDR2 SAAADI. CDR3 region: CASFSGGSSYNEQFF. CDR3 DNA: TGCGCCAGCTTTTCCGGGGGGAGCTCCTACAATGAGCAGTTCTTC.

V and J are TRBV5-1 and TRBJ1-4, with 7 bases fitting TRBD1. Per germline, CDR1 SGHRS and CDR2 YFSETQ. The CDR3 sequence is 17 residues long. With V trimmed by 0 bases and J by 5 bases, 10 bases remained unmatched. The chain's CDR3 is CASSLGTGGLANEKLFF. The DNA for the CDR3 is TGCGCCAGCAGCTTGGGGACAGGAGGGCTAGCGAATGAAAAACTGTTTTTT.

This clone was counted once. This chain connects TRBV6-5 to TRBJ2-3; D gene ambiguous. Germline loops: CDR1 MNHEY, CDR2 SVGAGI. The V and J ends lost 3 bases and 0 bases respectively, with 4 bases between them. The CDR3 has 13 residues. CDR3 amino acids: CASSYGSTDTQYF. CDR3 DNA: TGTGCCAGCAGTTATGGCAGCACAGATACGCAGTATTTT.

This clone was seen more than once but under ten times. The chain is built from TRBV12-5 and TRBJ2-3, with 10 bases fitting TRBD2. Trimming at V came to 6 bases and at J to 6 bases, leaving 6 bases not matched to a gene. The CDR3 is made up of 14 amino acids. Germline values: CDR1 LGHNT, CDR2 FRNRAP. The CDR3 DNA sequence: TGTGCTAGTGGGAGTAGCGGGGGGCGGGATACGCAGTATTTT. It codes for CASGSSGGRDTQYF.

The CDR3 sequence is CASSLVRGRGSTNYGYTF. The CDR3 bases are TGTGCCAGCAGCTTAGTGAGGGGCAGGGGAAGTACTAACTATGGCTACACCTTC. The chain recombines TRBV7-2 with TRBJ1-2; possibly TRBD1 for D (6 bases). The CDR3 has 18 residues. Germline V gene lookup returns CDR1 SGHTA and CDR2 FQGNSA. Deletions cut 1 base from V and 0 bases from J, with 18 bases between. Full variable domain (outside the CDR3, taken from reference TRBV7-2 and TRBJ1-2): GAGVSQSPSNKVTEKGKDVELRCDPISGHTALYWYRQSLGQGLEFLIYFQGNSAPDKSGLPSDRFSAERTGGSVSTLTIQRTQQEDSAVYLCASSLVRGRGSTNYGYTFGSGTRLTVV.

The chain uses TRBV7-8 and TRBJ2-1, with 11 bases matching TRBD2. With 5 bases clipped from V and 9 bases from J, the junction kept 15 bases outside the gene matches. CDR1 and CDR2 (germline): SGHVS, FQNEAQ. The CDR3 sequence is 17 residues long. The CDR3 sequence is CASSAPWTSGLSGEQFF. As DNA, the CDR3 is TGTGCCAGCAGCGCACCATGGACTAGCGGGCTCTCGGGTGAGCAGTTCTTC.

J is TRBJ2-6 and V is TRBV4-3, with D perhaps TRBD1 (8 bases). The germline gives CDR1 LGHNA, CDR2 YSLEER. V was trimmed by 4 bases and J by 2 bases, leaving 24 bases between them. The CDR3 loop spans 20 amino acids. The DNA for the CDR3 is TGCGCCAGCAGCCCCCGTGGGAGGGCAGGGGGCTTTACTGGGGCCAACGTCCTGACTTTC. This codes for CASSPRGRAGGFTGANVLTF.

The gene calls are TRBV6-2 or TRBV6-3 and TRBJ1-4, with D possibly matching TRBD1 (6 bases). This CDR3 comprises 18 residues. V lost 5 bases, J lost 3 bases, and 22 bases lay in between. CDR1 is MNHEY, CDR2 SVGEGT, per germline. For the CDR3, the DNA is TGTGCCAGCAGTAGAGGACAGATCTCTCTTTCTCCTAATGAAAAACTGTTTTTT. It specifies CASSRGQISLSPNEKLFF.

The chain carries TRBV19 and TRBJ2-5, with unresolved D. From germline, CDR1 is LNHDA and CDR2 SQIVND (reference sequence). Between the trimmed V and J ends, which lost 3 bases and 2 bases, there was a span of 10 bases. The length of the CDR3 is 14 residues. The CDR3 nucleotides are TGTGCCAGTAGTATGGTTAGTTCTCAAGAGACCCAGTACTTC. This encodes CASSMVSSQETQYF.

This clone came up once. This chain connects TRBV4-1 to TRBJ2-1; D ambiguous. The CDR3 is made up of 15 amino acids. Germline values: CDR1 MGHRA, CDR2 YSYEKL. V was pared by 1 base and J by 6 bases, with 13 bases between. This CDR3 is CASSQVSLESNEQFF. The CDR3 DNA sequence: TGCGCCAGCAGCCAAGTTTCACTGGAGTCCAATGAGCAGTTCTTC.

V gene TRBV4-1 combines with J gene TRBJ2-7, with 9 bases aligning to TRBD2. The V segment lost 0 bases and the J segment 0 bases; nucleotides outside the gene matches: 9. This CDR3 has 18 amino acids. Germline V gene data show CDR1 as MGHRA and CDR2 as YSYEKL. The CDR3 DNA reads TGCGCCAGCAGCCAAGATTGGTCTAGCGGGGTTTCCTCCTACGAGCAGTACTTC. Translation: CASSQDWSSGVSSYEQYF.

The genes are TRBV6-2 or TRBV6-3 and TRBJ1-5; D remains ambiguous. This CDR3 has 13 amino acids. Germline V CDR1 and CDR2: MNHEY, SVGEGT. V was trimmed by 4 bases and J by 4 bases, leaving 8 bases between them. CDR3 DNA: TGTGCCAGCAGTTTGGAGAGGAATCAGCCCCAGCATTTT. Its protein is CASSLERNQPQHF.

The DNA for the CDR3 is TGTGCCAGCAGCTTAGCGGCACGAGGGGGGGAAGAGACCCAGTACTTC. Translating gives CASSLAARGGEETQYF. V is TRBV7-2 and J is TRBJ2-5, with TRBD2 as a possible D gene (7 bases). Trimming left V 0 bases short and J 3 bases short, with 14 bases between. Germline CDR1 and CDR2: SGHTA and FQGNSA. CDR3 length: 16 residues.

This sequence joins TRBV4-3 and TRBJ1-1, with D uncertain. The germline CDR1 and CDR2 sequences are LGHNA and YSLEER. Trimming shortened V by 1 base and J by 1 base, and 10 bases separated the two germline ends. This CDR3 is 15 amino acids long. CDR3: CASSQGNTRNTEAFF. The CDR3 nucleotides are TGCGCCAGCAGCCAAGGAAACACTAGGAACACTGAAGCTTTCTTT.